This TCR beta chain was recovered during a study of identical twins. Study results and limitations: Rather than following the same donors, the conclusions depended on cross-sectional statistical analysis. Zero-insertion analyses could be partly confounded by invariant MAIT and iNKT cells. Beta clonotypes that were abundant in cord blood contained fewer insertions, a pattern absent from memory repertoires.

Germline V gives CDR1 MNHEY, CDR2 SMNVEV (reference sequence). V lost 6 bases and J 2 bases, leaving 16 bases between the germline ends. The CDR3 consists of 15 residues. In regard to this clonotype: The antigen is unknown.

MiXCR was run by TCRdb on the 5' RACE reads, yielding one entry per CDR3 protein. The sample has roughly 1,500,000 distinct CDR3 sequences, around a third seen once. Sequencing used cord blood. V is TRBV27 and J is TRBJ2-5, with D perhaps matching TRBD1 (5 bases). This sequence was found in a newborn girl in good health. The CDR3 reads CASSSSPGLQETQYF. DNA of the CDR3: TGTGCCAGCAGCTCCTCTCCAGGGTTACAAGAGACCCAGTACTTC.